Below, 24 T cell receptor beta chains from the same sample are listed, as sequenced in a study of blood T cell repertoires in COVID-19. Profiled with immunoSEQ multiplex PCR; TCRdb holds only in-frame clones, not every one. The sample yields about 440,000 clones, around 91% seen once. Material for sequencing was PBMCs or T cells enriched from blood (not recorded which). These receptors all come from a man younger than 35 who had recovered from COVID-19.

The sample holds one count of this clone. The V gene is TRBV3-1 (or the pseudogene TRBV3-2), the J gene TRBJ2-1; 11 nucleotides align to TRBD2. This CDR3 is 17 amino acids long. Germline CDR1 LGHDT, CDR2 YNNKEL (reference sequence). J was trimmed by 4 bases and V by 2 bases; bases with no gene match: 7. The chain's CDR3 is CASSQTWTSGPYNEQFF. DNA of the CDR3: TGTGCCAGCAGCCAAACCTGGACTAGCGGGCCATACAATGAGCAGTTCTTC.

The V gene is TRBV7-9, the J gene TRBJ1-5, with 8 nucleotides matching TRBD1. The ends lost 1 base at V and 4 bases at J; junction bases unmatched: 3. Germline assignment: CDR1 SEHNR and CDR2 FQNEAQ (reference sequence). The CDR3 contains 15 residues. CDR3 region: CASSLGGTGNQPQHF. The CDR3 nucleotides read TGTGCCAGCAGCTTAGGGGGGACAGGTAATCAGCCCCAGCATTTT.

The gene calls are TRBV5-1 and TRBJ2-1, with D perhaps matching TRBD2 (6 bases). This CDR3 contains 15 residues. The germline V gene has CDR1 SGHRS and CDR2 YFSETQ. Trimming cost V 1 base and J 8 bases, with 16 bases left between them. The CDR3 is CASSLTSWTDHEQFF. CDR3 coding DNA: TGCGCCAGCAGCTTGACTAGCTGGACGGACCATGAGCAGTTCTTC.

The chain is built from TRBV5-4 and TRBJ2-7, with D unclear. The CDR3 has 16 amino acids. The germline V and J ends were trimmed by 0 bases and 2 bases, with 15 bases remaining between them. The germline V gene has CDR1 SGHNT and CDR2 YYREEE (reference sequence). The CDR3 DNA reads as TGTGCCAGCAGCTTGGAAATCGGAGAACTCCCCTACGAGCAGTACTTC. This sequence encodes CASSLEIGELPYEQYF.

The V gene is TRBV2, the J gene TRBJ2-7; perhaps TRBD2 as D (7 bases). Per germline, CDR1 SNHLY and CDR2 FYNNEI. With 7 bases removed from V and 0 bases from J, the gap between germline ends came to 13 bases. There are 14 residues in the CDR3. Written as DNA, the CDR3 is TGTGCCAGCAAGGGGAGGGGGAGCTCCTACGAGCAGTACTTC. It codes for CASKGRGSSYEQYF.

CDR3 region: CASSLGQAGLYNSPLHF. CDR3 sequence (DNA): TGCGCCAGCAGCTTGGGACAGGCGGGCCTTTATAATTCACCCCTCCACTTT. The chain uses TRBV5-1 and TRBJ1-6; maybe TRBD1 (6 bases). This CDR3 spans 17 amino acids. The V end lost 0 bases, the J end lost 4 bases, and 14 bases lay between the germline ends. The germline CDR1 and CDR2 sequences are SGHRS and YFSETQ.

The rearrangement uses TRBV6-6 and TRBJ1-4, with a possible D match to TRBD1 (6 bases). The germline V gene has CDR1 MNHNY and CDR2 SVGAGI (reference sequence). This CDR3 comprises 15 residues. Trimming left V 5 bases short and J 8 bases short, with 18 bases between. The CDR3 protein is CASSPTGPTAEKLFF. The CDR3 DNA follows: TGTGCCAGCAGTCCCACAGGGCCCACCGCGGAAAAACTGTTTTTT.

The genes are TRBV7-8 and TRBJ1-2, with D perhaps matching TRBD1 (5 bases). Germline V CDR1 and CDR2: SGHVS, FQNEAQ. V was pared by 7 bases and J by 4 bases, with 16 bases between. This CDR3 contains 14 residues. CDR3 in amino acids: CASTLEAQGYGYTF. The DNA for the CDR3 is TGTGCCAGCACCCTCGAGGCTCAGGGCTATGGCTACACCTTC.

The rearrangement uses TRBV28 and TRBJ2-3; possibly TRBD2 for D (5 bases). V dropped 2 bases and J dropped 9 bases, with 12 bases sitting between them. This CDR3 region has 13 residues. From germline, CDR1 is MDHEN and CDR2 SYDVKM. Written as DNA, the CDR3 is TGTGCCAGCAGTTTACGGGGTCCGGTGACGCAGTATTTT. It yields the protein CASSLRGPVTQYF.

About this clone itself: At one end the junction does not follow the germline gene, possibly because of a read error. The CDR3 nucleotides are TGTGCCTGTACCGGAGGTCGGCCACTCTTC. Translated, it gives CACTGGRPLF. The chain recombines TRBV30 with TRBJ2-7, with D perhaps TRBD2 (5 bases). The germline CDR1 and CDR2 sequences are GTSNPN and SVGIG (reference sequence). This CDR3 is 10 amino acids long.

The rearrangement joins TRBV29-1 to TRBJ2-7; possibly TRBD1 for D (5 bases). The CDR3 runs to 13 residues. V was cut by 5 bases and J by 6 bases, with 17 bases left in between. Germline V gene lookup returns CDR1 SQVTM and CDR2 ANQGSEA. The CDR3 sequence: CSVFGRDPPEQYF. The CDR3 DNA reads as TGCAGCGTTTTTGGCAGGGATCCGCCCGAGCAGTACTTC.

The chain joins TRBV20-1 to TRBJ2-7; 7 nucleotides match TRBD1. There are 15 residues in the CDR3. Germline V gives CDR1 DFQATT, CDR2 SNEGSKA (reference sequence). The V gene end was trimmed by 3 bases and the J gene end by 2 bases; junction bases not matched to a gene: 10. CDR3 loop: CSASSGRGQPYEQYF. The CDR3 DNA follows: TGCAGTGCTAGTTCAGGTAGGGGACAGCCCTACGAGCAGTACTTC.

The V and J genes are TRBV10-2 and TRBJ2-3; D not certain. Germline V gives CDR1 WSHSY, CDR2 SAAADI. CDR3 length: 16 amino acids. Trimming removed 2 bases at V and 4 bases at J, with 16 bases between. The CDR3, as DNA: TGCGCCAGCAGTGAGGGGCACGTTGCGAGAGCAGATACGCAGTATTTT. Translated: CASSEGHVARADTQYF.

This clone has a single count. The chain carries TRBV6-6 and TRBJ2-1, with a possible D match to TRBD1 (5 bases). The CDR3 spans 13 residues. Germline V gene lookup returns CDR1 MNHNY and CDR2 SVGAGI (reference sequence). Trimming stripped 5 bases from V and 6 bases from J, with 11 bases between. In DNA, the CDR3 is TGTGCCAGCAGTCATACAGGCGTCAATGAGCAGTTCTTC. Its protein is CASSHTGVNEQFF.

V usage is TRBV15 and J usage is TRBJ1-4; 8 nucleotides align to TRBD1. CDR1 and CDR2 (germline): LNHNV, YYDKDF (reference sequence). J was trimmed by 8 bases and V by 1 base; bases with no gene match: 3. This CDR3 contains 14 residues. This chain's CDR3 is CATSRAGGAEKLFF. The CDR3 DNA sequence: TGTGCCACCAGCAGAGCAGGGGGCGCGGAAAAACTGTTTTTT.

The rearrangement uses TRBV19 and TRBJ1-2, with D perhaps matching TRBD1 (5 bases). This CDR3 region has 13 residues. The V gene lost 7 bases and the J gene lost 2 bases, with 11 bases spanning the gap. Germline CDR1 LNHDA, CDR2 SQIVND (reference sequence). CDR3 residues: CASKPGPNYGYTF. Here the CDR3 DNA reads TGTGCCAGTAAACCAGGGCCGAACTATGGCTACACCTTC.

This chain uses TRBV5-6 with TRBJ1-2; TRBD1 might be the D (6 bases). Trimming stripped 4 bases from V and 8 bases from J, with 18 bases between. Germline V lookup: CDR1 SGHDT, CDR2 YYEEEE. The CDR3 length is 14 residues. CDR3 DNA: TGTGCCAGCAGCGGGGGGGCGGGAGTGCAAGGCTACACCTTC. It translates to CASSGGAGVQGYTF.

J is TRBJ2-3 and V is TRBV6-2 or TRBV6-3, with TRBD2 as a possible D gene (5 bases). From germline, CDR1 is MNHEY and CDR2 SVGEGT. The CDR3 runs to 15 residues. Trimming shortened V by 4 bases and J by 4 bases, and 15 bases separated the two germline ends. The CDR3 nucleotides read TGTGCCAGCAGTTCCCCCTGGGAGCGACCAGATACGCAGTATTTT. This gives the protein CASSSPWERPDTQYF.

V gene TRBV5-6 combines with J gene TRBJ2-4, with D unclear. The length of the CDR3 is 12 residues. Germline lookup yields CDR1 SGHDT and CDR2 YYEEEE. V lost 0 bases and J lost 8, with 6 bases in between. DNA for the CDR3: TGTGCCAGCAGCTTGGGGAGTGACATTCAGTACTTC. This translates into CASSLGSDIQYF.

The chain recombines TRBV7-2 with TRBJ1-3; tentatively, D is TRBD1 (6 bases). Trimming shortened V by 5 bases and J by 0 bases, and 11 bases separated the two germline ends. CDR1 and CDR2 (germline): SGHTA, FQGNSA. This CDR3 spans 15 amino acids. CDR3 DNA sequence: TGTGCCAGCAGCACCCAGACAGGCTCTGGAAACACCATATATTTT. Protein: CASSTQTGSGNTIYF. The variable domain in full, with the rest retrieved from reference TRBV7-2 and TRBJ1-3, is GAGVSQSPSNKVTEKGKDVELRCDPISGHTALYWYRQSLGQGLEFLIYFQGNSAPDKSGLPSDRFSAERTGGSVSTLTIQRTQQEDSAVYLCASSTQTGSGNTIYFGEGSWLTVV.

This clone was recorded only once. The chain has TRBV30 and TRBJ2-1, with 10 positions matching TRBD2. The V segment lost 0 bases and the J segment 5 bases; nucleotides outside the gene matches: 7. Germline V gives CDR1 GTSNPN, CDR2 SVGIG (reference sequence). This CDR3 has 16 residues. The CDR3 region is CAWSVRAGGGNNEQFF. DNA for the CDR3: TGTGCCTGGAGTGTACGAGCGGGAGGGGGGAACAATGAGCAGTTCTTC.

The chain couples TRBV12-5 to TRBJ2-1; 15 nucleotides agree with TRBD2. The CDR3 loop spans 17 amino acids. The germline gives CDR1 LGHNT, CDR2 FRNRAP. Trimming took 5 bases from V and 6 from J; bases not matched to a gene: 8. The CDR3 spells CASGPRTSGGAVNEQFF. CDR3 coding DNA: TGTGCTAGTGGTCCCCGGACTAGCGGGGGGGCCGTCAATGAGCAGTTCTTC.

This clone was found once. DNA for the CDR3: TGTGCCAGTAGTATCGGGTTTGCGGGGTATTATTTTCCAAGCAATCAGCCCCAGCATTTT. Amino acids: CASSIGFAGYYFPSNQPQHF. The V and J genes are TRBV19 and TRBJ1-5; D unresolved. Germline V lookup: CDR1 LNHDA, CDR2 SQIVND (reference sequence). The CDR3 loop spans 20 amino acids. V gave up 3 bases and J gave up 1 base, with 25 bases separating them.

The chain carries TRBV6-5 and TRBJ1-1; a weak D match, TRBD1 (5 bases). The CDR3 totals 14 residues. CDR1 MNHEY and CDR2 SVGAGI come from the germline V gene. V lost 6 bases to trimming and J lost 4 bases, with 15 bases between them. CDR3 in DNA: TGTGCCAGCAGCGTCGGGGGACTTCCCACTGAAGCTTTCTTT. Translated: CASSVGGLPTEAFF.